This T cell receptor (beta chain) was sequenced for a study of T cells after posttransplantation cyclophosphamide. TCRdb keeps only in-frame clones here, not all; method: immunoSEQ multiplex PCR. This sample carries a few thousand clones, 72% of them seen once, and the ten largest clones take 15% to 20%. A marrow graft followed busulfan-fludarabine conditioning, with cyclophosphamide on days +3 and +4. On this clone: Its cognate antigen is unknown.

CDR3 size: 15 residues. Trimming took off 5 bases at V and 7 bases at J, with 17 bases between the two ends. From germline, CDR1 is SGHTA and CDR2 FQGNSA. Regarding the study as a whole: After PTCy, TRB diversity resembled that of CNI/methotrexate controls. Donor CD8+ memory clones often dominated recipient blood repertoires at later times. Tissue-infiltrating T cells from skin or gut overlapped little with blood T cells.

The sequence came from a male patient between 60 and 69 years old who received an allogeneic stem cell transplant from an unrelated donor, was CMV-positive, and had acute GVHD only. Some T cells may arise from the graft donor. This specimen was PBMCs, taken 362 days after allogeneic stem cell transplant with posttransplant cyclophosphamide. The rearrangement links TRBV7-2 to TRBJ2-2; D perhaps matches TRBD1 (6 bases). This CDR3 reads CASSRDKTGLGELFF. CDR3 nucleotide sequence: TGTGCCAGCAGCAGGGACAAGACGGGCCTCGGGGAGCTGTTTTTT. Using reference TRBV7-2 and TRBJ2-2 for the parts outside the CDR3, the full variable domain is GAGVSQSPSNKVTEKGKDVELRCDPISGHTALYWYRQSLGQGLEFLIYFQGNSAPDKSGLPSDRFSAERTGGSVSTLTIQRTQQEDSAVYLCASSRDKTGLGELFFGEGSRLTVL.